A selection of T cell receptor beta chains follows, all from one sample in a study of blood T cell repertoires in COVID-19. Assay used: immunoSEQ multiplex PCR; TCRdb lists only in-frame clones, some missing. The sample contains 150,000 or so clones, 55% to 75% of which appear only once. Sequencing was performed on peripheral blood. Receptors originate from a woman aged 70-85 years with acute or convalescent COVID-19. Both conserved end residues are part of each CDR3. Each record gives: J gene, D gene, clone size, V gene, CDR3 protein, CDR3 DNA. A D gene is named only where the DNA matches it firmly. The listing skips clone size in some rows; elsewhere it reads once, few, many or a size class.

J: TRBJ2-1; D: NA; size: NA; V: TRBV20-1; CDR3: CSVSPVNEQFF; DNA: TGCAGTGTCTCCCCAGTCAATGAGCAGTTCTTC
J: TRBJ2-7; D: TRBD1; size: NA; V: TRBV29-1; CDR3: CSVGGTGNEEQYF; DNA: TGCAGCGTTGGAGGGACAGGGAATGAAGAGCAGTACTTC
J: TRBJ1-6; D: TRBD1; size: NA; V: TRBV3-1/TRBV3-2; CDR3: CASSQGQRSYNSPLHF; DNA: TGTGCCAGCAGCCAGGGACAGAGGTCCTATAATTCACCCCTCCACTTT
J: TRBJ1-2; D: NA; size: NA; V: TRBV4-1; CDR3: CASSQRQGNIYGYTF; DNA: TGCGCCAGCAGCCAACGACAAGGAAACATCTATGGCTACACCTTC
J: TRBJ1-3; D: NA; size: once; V: TRBV3-1/TRBV3-2; CDR3: CASSPTGGAGNTIYF; DNA: TGTGCCAGCAGCCCAACGGGGGGGGCTGGAAACACCATATATTTT
J: TRBJ1-1; D: NA; size: NA; V: TRBV28; CDR3: CASSFGLPRATEAFF; DNA: TGTGCCAGCAGTTTTGGCCTACCGAGGGCTACTGAAGCTTTCTTT
J: TRBJ1-1; D: TRBD1; size: NA; V: TRBV2; CDR3: CASSEDRGNLAFF; DNA: TGTGCCAGCAGCGAAGACAGGGGGAATCTCGCTTTCTTT
J: TRBJ2-1; D: TRBD2; size: few; V: TRBV28; CDR3: CASSAPEREGIDEQFF; DNA: TGTGCCAGCAGTGCCCCCGAGCGGGAGGGAATTGATGAGCAGTTCTTC
J: TRBJ1-2; D: NA; size: NA; V: TRBV4-3; CDR3: CASSQDRRQRYGYTF; DNA: TGCGCCAGCAGCCAAGATCGTCGGCAGCGCTATGGCTACACCTTC
J: TRBJ2-3; D: NA; size: NA; V: TRBV30; CDR3: CAWSPRLHSTDTQYF; DNA: TGTGCCTGGAGCCCTAGGCTCCATAGCACAGATACGCAGTATTTT
J: TRBJ2-2; D: NA; size: NA; V: TRBV5-1; CDR3: CASKGRGPNTGELFF; DNA: TGCGCCAGCAAGGGGCGGGGACCGAACACCGGGGAGCTGTTTTTT
J: TRBJ2-7; D: NA; size: NA; V: TRBV18; CDR3: CASSVGLGDEQYF; DNA: TGTGCCAGCTCAGTGGGACTTGGCGACGAGCAGTACTTC
J: TRBJ1-1; D: TRBD1; size: NA; V: TRBV5-1; CDR3: CASGSGQGLNTEAFF; DNA: TGCGCCAGCGGTTCGGGACAGGGTCTGAACACTGAAGCTTTCTTT
J: TRBJ1-5; D: NA; size: NA; V: TRBV6-6; CDR3: CASSLRGKGPQHF; DNA: TGTGCCAGCAGTTTAAGGGGGAAAGGGCCCCAGCATTTT
J: TRBJ2-3; D: TRBD2; size: NA; V: TRBV5-1; CDR3: CASSLFGGSTDTQYF; DNA: TGCGCCAGCAGCTTGTTCGGGGGGTCCACAGATACGCAGTATTTT
J: TRBJ1-5; D: TRBD1; size: NA; V: TRBV12-3/TRBV12-4; CDR3: CASSRTGHQPQHF; DNA: TGTGCCAGCTCCAGGACAGGCCATCAGCCCCAGCATTTT
J: TRBJ2-3; D: NA; size: NA; V: TRBV5-4; CDR3: CASSSRPGEFSTDTQYF; DNA: TGTGCCAGCAGCTCAAGACCAGGGGAATTCAGCACAGATACGCAGTATTTT
J: TRBJ2-7; D: TRBD1; size: NA; V: TRBV4-1; CDR3: CASSRGDRGSEQYF; DNA: TGCGCCAGCAGCCGGGGGGACAGGGGGAGCGAGCAGTACTTC
J: TRBJ2-3; D: TRBD2; size: NA; V: TRBV2; CDR3: CASSSLAGGMDTQYF; DNA: TGTGCCAGCAGTTCCCTAGCGGGAGGAATGGATACGCAGTATTTT
J: TRBJ1-1; D: NA; size: NA; V: TRBV10-2; CDR3: CASSESSSQVMNTEAFF; DNA: TGCGCCAGCAGTGAGTCATCTTCTCAGGTTATGAACACTGAAGCTTTCTTT
J: TRBJ2-1; D: NA; size: few; V: TRBV20-1; CDR3: CSASRGLALSSYNEQFF; DNA: TGCAGTGCTAGTAGAGGGCTAGCGCTAAGCTCCTACAATGAGCAGTTCTTC
J: TRBJ2-7; D: NA; size: NA; V: TRBV3-1/TRBV3-2; CDR3: CASSQDRGYEQYF; DNA: TGTGCCAGCAGCCAAGATCGGGGGTACGAGCAGTACTTC
J: TRBJ1-3; D: TRBD1; size: NA; V: TRBV5-1; CDR3: CASSLEPQGAGNTIYF; DNA: TGCGCCAGCAGCTTGGAGCCCCAGGGGGCCGGAAACACCATATATTTT
J: TRBJ2-5; D: TRBD2; size: NA; V: TRBV14; CDR3: CASRRAGLETQYF; DNA: TGTGCCAGCAGGAGAGCGGGGTTAGAGACCCAGTACTTC
J: TRBJ1-2; D: TRBD1; size: NA; V: TRBV12-3/TRBV12-4; CDR3: CASQGRGHYGYTF; DNA: TGTGCCAGTCAGGGAAGGGGGCACTATGGCTACACCTTC
J: TRBJ2-7; D: NA; size: few; V: TRBV11-2; CDR3: CASSLTAGSHQGEQYF; DNA: TGTGCCAGCAGCTTAACCGCCGGGAGCCATCAGGGCGAGCAGTACTTC
J: TRBJ2-3; D: TRBD1; size: NA; V: TRBV5-5; CDR3: CASSSEDRGAVYTQYF; DNA: TGTGCCAGCAGCTCCGAGGACAGGGGAGCTGTCTATACGCAGTATTTT
J: TRBJ1-1; D: TRBD1; size: NA; V: TRBV18; CDR3: CASSTSGGTEAFF; DNA: TGTGCCAGCTCAACGTCAGGGGGCACTGAAGCTTTCTTT
J: TRBJ2-2; D: TRBD1; size: NA; V: TRBV27; CDR3: CASSSYRGPMVGELFF; DNA: TGTGCCAGCAGTTCCTACAGGGGGCCGATGGTCGGGGAGCTGTTTTTT
J: TRBJ2-1; D: TRBD2; size: NA; V: TRBV3-1/TRBV3-2; CDR3: CASSRPGGGNEQFF; DNA: TGTGCCAGCAGCCGACCGGGAGGCGGCAATGAGCAGTTCTTC
J: TRBJ1-1; D: TRBD1; size: NA; V: TRBV28; CDR3: CASRNYRGEGTEAFF; DNA: TGTGCCAGCAGAAATTACAGGGGGGAGGGCACTGAAGCTTTCTTT
J: TRBJ1-3; D: NA; size: NA; V: TRBV28; CDR3: CASSPREFNSGNTIYF; DNA: TGTGCCAGCAGCCCCCGCGAGTTCAACTCTGGAAACACCATATATTTT
J: TRBJ1-1; D: NA; size: NA; V: TRBV6-2/TRBV6-3; CDR3: CASSNRATEAFF; DNA: TGTGCCAGCAGTAACAGGGCCACTGAAGCTTTCTTT
J: TRBJ2-5; D: NA; size: once; V: TRBV29-1; CDR3: CSVEESGETQYF; DNA: TGCAGCGTTGAAGAGTCGGGAGAGACCCAGTACTTC
J: TRBJ2-7; D: NA; size: few; V: TRBV11-2; CDR3: CASSPFLARTREQYF; DNA: TGTGCCAGCAGCCCCTTTCTAGCGCGTACTCGCGAGCAGTACTTC
J: TRBJ2-3; D: TRBD2; size: NA; V: TRBV27; CDR3: CASSAREGDTQYF; DNA: TGTGCCAGCAGTGCCAGGGAGGGGGATACGCAGTATTTT
J: TRBJ1-4; D: NA; size: few; V: TRBV28; CDR3: CASSQVGGTAEKLFF; DNA: TGTGCCAGCAGCCAAGTCGGGGGGACGGCTGAAAAACTGTTTTTT
J: TRBJ2-1; D: NA; size: NA; V: TRBV7-2; CDR3: CASSVASGRGFGEQFF; DNA: TGTGCCAGCAGCGTGGCCTCGGGGCGGGGCTTCGGAGAGCAGTTCTTC
J: TRBJ1-1; D: NA; size: few; V: TRBV19; CDR3: CASSLNRAPNTEAFF; DNA: TGTGCCAGTAGTTTAAACAGGGCTCCGAACACTGAAGCTTTCTTT
J: TRBJ2-5; D: TRBD2; size: NA; V: TRBV2; CDR3: CASSYSGSGETQYF; DNA: TGTGCCAGCAGTTATAGCGGGAGTGGAGAGACCCAGTACTTC
J: TRBJ2-2; D: TRBD2; size: few; V: TRBV6-5; CDR3: CASKAGDRDTGELFF; DNA: TGTGCCAGCAAGGCGGGGGACCGGGACACCGGGGAGCTGTTTTTT
J: TRBJ1-4; D: NA; size: NA; V: TRBV2; CDR3: CASGGSNEKLFF; DNA: TGTGCCAGCGGGGGGAGTAATGAAAAACTGTTTTTT
J: TRBJ1-2; D: TRBD1; size: NA; V: TRBV6-2/TRBV6-3; CDR3: CASSYSLGTARNYGYTF; DNA: TGTGCCAGCAGTTACTCGCTTGGGACAGCCCGTAACTATGGCTACACCTTC
J: TRBJ1-2; D: NA; size: NA; V: TRBV28; CDR3: CASSTNQGSPYGYTF; DNA: TGTGCCAGCAGTACTAACCAGGGATCTCCCTATGGCTACACCTTC
J: TRBJ2-1; D: NA; size: NA; V: TRBV15; CDR3: CATSRDPSGLNEQFF; DNA: TGTGCCACCAGCAGAGATCCCAGCGGCCTGAATGAGCAGTTCTTC
J: TRBJ1-1; D: NA; size: NA; V: TRBV6-1; CDR3: CASSEPPGRVKAFF; DNA: TGTGCCAGCAGTGAGCCCCCAGGGCGCGTTAAAGCTTTCTTT
J: TRBJ2-6; D: NA; size: NA; V: TRBV19; CDR3: CASSIDGGARFSGANVLTF; DNA: TGTGCCAGTAGTATAGATGGCGGGGCACGGTTCTCTGGGGCCAACGTCCTGACTTTC
J: TRBJ1-2; D: NA; size: NA; V: TRBV6-6; CDR3: CASTQGFLYGYTF; DNA: TGTGCCAGCACCCAGGGGTTTTTATATGGCTACACCTTC
J: TRBJ2-7; D: TRBD2; size: NA; V: TRBV5-6; CDR3: CASSPGLAGTTYEQYF; DNA: TGTGCCAGCAGCCCAGGACTAGCGGGGACTACCTACGAGCAGTACTTC
J: TRBJ2-1; D: TRBD1; size: NA; V: TRBV24-1; CDR3: CATSTDRGRIYEQFF; DNA: TGTGCCACCTCTACCGACAGGGGGCGCATCTATGAGCAGTTCTTC
J: TRBJ2-1; D: TRBD1; size: NA; V: TRBV7-8; CDR3: CASSFDRQGGNNEQFF; DNA: TGTGCCAGCAGCTTCGACCGACAGGGGGGGAACAATGAGCAGTTCTTC
J: TRBJ2-7; D: NA; size: NA; V: TRBV5-5; CDR3: CASSPGQQNEQYF; DNA: TGTGCCAGCAGCCCTGGACAGCAGAACGAGCAGTACTTC
J: TRBJ2-7; D: NA; size: many; V: TRBV7-2; CDR3: CASSSGFGYEQYF; DNA: TGTGCCAGCAGCTCGGGGTTTGGCTACGAGCAGTACTTC
J: TRBJ2-1; D: TRBD2; size: NA; V: TRBV5-4; CDR3: CASSFGGLAGGDEQFF; DNA: TGTGCCAGCAGCTTTGGGGGACTAGCGGGAGGGGATGAGCAGTTCTTC
J: TRBJ2-7; D: TRBD2; size: many; V: TRBV7-9; CDR3: CASSPLGTSGRPYEQYF; DNA: TGTGCCAGCAGCCCATTAGGGACTAGCGGGAGACCCTACGAGCAGTACTTC
J: TRBJ2-2; D: NA; size: NA; V: TRBV3-1/TRBV3-2; CDR3: CASSNGLSGELFF; DNA: TGTGCCAGCAGCAACGGACTATCCGGGGAGCTGTTTTTT
J: TRBJ1-5; D: NA; size: few; V: TRBV7-2; CDR3: CASSRDRLSNQPQHF; DNA: TGTGCCAGCAGTCGAGACAGACTTAGCAATCAGCCCCAGCATTTT
J: TRBJ1-1; D: NA; size: NA; V: TRBV5-4; CDR3: CASSMQGSMNTEAFF; DNA: TGTGCCAGCAGCATGCAGGGTAGTATGAACACTGAAGCTTTCTTT